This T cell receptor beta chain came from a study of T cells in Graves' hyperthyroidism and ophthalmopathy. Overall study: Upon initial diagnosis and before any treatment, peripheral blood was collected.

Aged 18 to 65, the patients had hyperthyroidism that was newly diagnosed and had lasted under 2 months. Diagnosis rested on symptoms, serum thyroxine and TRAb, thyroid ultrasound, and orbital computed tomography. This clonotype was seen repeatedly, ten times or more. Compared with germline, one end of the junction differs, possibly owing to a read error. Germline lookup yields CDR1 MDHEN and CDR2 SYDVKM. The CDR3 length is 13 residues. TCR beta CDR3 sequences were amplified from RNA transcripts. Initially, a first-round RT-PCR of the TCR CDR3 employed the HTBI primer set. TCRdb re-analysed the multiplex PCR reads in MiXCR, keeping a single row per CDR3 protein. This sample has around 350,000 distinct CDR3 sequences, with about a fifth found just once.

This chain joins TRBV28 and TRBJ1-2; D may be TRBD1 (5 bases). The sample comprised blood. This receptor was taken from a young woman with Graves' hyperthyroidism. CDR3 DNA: TGTGCCAGCAGTGTGGGGGGGGTCTATGGCCACACCTTC. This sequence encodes CASSVGGVYGHTF.